This record looks at one T cell receptor beta chain sequence and its context. These data are taken from a study of CD8+CD57+ T cells in acquired aplastic anemia. Overall study: Sorted CD4+ and CD8+ cells gave an average of 3.2 ug of DNA.

The template for TCR beta VDJ and CDR3 sequence profiling was genomic DNA. TCRdb fed the reads into MiXCR, producing one record per CDR3 protein. The sample yields 200,000 to 250,000 distinct CDR3 sequences, approximately 65% seen once. For sequencing, patients were chosen who had shown expansion of CD8+CD57+ cells by flow cytometry. CDR1 is SNHLY and CDR2 is FYNNEI in the germline V gene. CDR3 length equals 12 residues. V was cut by 3 bases and J by 5 bases, with 8 bases left in between. This chain uses TRBV2 with TRBJ2-7; D call uncertain. The TCR was taken from a human donor with aplastic anemia. Material for sequencing was sorted CD4+, CD8+, or CD8+CD57+ T cells (not recorded which) from PBMCs. CDR3 nucleotides: TGTGCCAGCAGTGACCTACTTGACGAGCAGTACTTC. Encoded protein: CASSDLLDEQYF.